These T cell receptor beta chains were read from a single sample in a study of CD8 T cells in ankylosing spondylitis. One entry per CDR3 protein, called by TCRdb with MiXCR from the 5' RACE reads. The repertoire holds about 330,000 distinct CDR3 sequences, roughly 8% seen once, with 14% to 15% in the top ten. The specimen sequenced was blood, either unsorted or a sorted T cell fraction (not recorded which). The receptors derive from a male donor with ankylosing spondylitis. The CDR3 runs from the conserved cysteine through the conserved F or W. Size values are once, few and many counts, or a class for expanded clones, and some rows have none.

clone_size: -; j_call: TRBJ1-5; v_call: TRBV7-2; cdr3_aa: CASSLVSNSYQPQHF
clone_size: many; j_call: TRBJ1-5; v_call: TRBV4-1; cdr3_aa: CASSQGAGRNQPQHF
clone_size: few; j_call: TRBJ2-1; v_call: TRBV9; cdr3_aa: CASSVIGGGSPDEQFF
clone_size: once; j_call: TRBJ2-1; v_call: TRBV11-2; cdr3_aa: CASTQGSARLGEQFF
clone_size: many; j_call: TRBJ2-5; v_call: TRBV11-2; cdr3_aa: CASSPGLAVQETQYF
clone_size: -; j_call: TRBJ2-6; v_call: TRBV12-3/TRBV12-4; cdr3_aa: CASTQGRRISGANVLTF
clone_size: -; j_call: TRBJ2-7; v_call: TRBV6-1; cdr3_aa: CASSETDRGYEQYF
clone_size: -; j_call: TRBJ1-4; v_call: TRBV4-2; cdr3_aa: CASSQGGQPLNEKLFF
clone_size: few; j_call: TRBJ1-5; v_call: TRBV4-2; cdr3_aa: CASSQDRQGGSNQPQHF
clone_size: many; j_call: TRBJ1-5; v_call: TRBV20-1; cdr3_aa: CSARDPGGFSQPQHF
clone_size: few; j_call: TRBJ1-5; v_call: TRBV27; cdr3_aa: CASSWKFFSNQPQHF
clone_size: few; j_call: TRBJ2-1; v_call: TRBV12-3/TRBV12-4; cdr3_aa: CASSGTIGNEQFF
clone_size: few; j_call: TRBJ2-1; v_call: TRBV14; cdr3_aa: CASSQLAEYNEQFF
clone_size: -; j_call: TRBJ1-6; v_call: TRBV7-2; cdr3_aa: CASSTGDRSYSPLHF
clone_size: few; j_call: TRBJ1-3; v_call: TRBV4-1; cdr3_aa: CASSRLAGRNTIYF
clone_size: -; j_call: TRBJ2-7; v_call: TRBV29-1; cdr3_aa: CSVERLADTKEQYF